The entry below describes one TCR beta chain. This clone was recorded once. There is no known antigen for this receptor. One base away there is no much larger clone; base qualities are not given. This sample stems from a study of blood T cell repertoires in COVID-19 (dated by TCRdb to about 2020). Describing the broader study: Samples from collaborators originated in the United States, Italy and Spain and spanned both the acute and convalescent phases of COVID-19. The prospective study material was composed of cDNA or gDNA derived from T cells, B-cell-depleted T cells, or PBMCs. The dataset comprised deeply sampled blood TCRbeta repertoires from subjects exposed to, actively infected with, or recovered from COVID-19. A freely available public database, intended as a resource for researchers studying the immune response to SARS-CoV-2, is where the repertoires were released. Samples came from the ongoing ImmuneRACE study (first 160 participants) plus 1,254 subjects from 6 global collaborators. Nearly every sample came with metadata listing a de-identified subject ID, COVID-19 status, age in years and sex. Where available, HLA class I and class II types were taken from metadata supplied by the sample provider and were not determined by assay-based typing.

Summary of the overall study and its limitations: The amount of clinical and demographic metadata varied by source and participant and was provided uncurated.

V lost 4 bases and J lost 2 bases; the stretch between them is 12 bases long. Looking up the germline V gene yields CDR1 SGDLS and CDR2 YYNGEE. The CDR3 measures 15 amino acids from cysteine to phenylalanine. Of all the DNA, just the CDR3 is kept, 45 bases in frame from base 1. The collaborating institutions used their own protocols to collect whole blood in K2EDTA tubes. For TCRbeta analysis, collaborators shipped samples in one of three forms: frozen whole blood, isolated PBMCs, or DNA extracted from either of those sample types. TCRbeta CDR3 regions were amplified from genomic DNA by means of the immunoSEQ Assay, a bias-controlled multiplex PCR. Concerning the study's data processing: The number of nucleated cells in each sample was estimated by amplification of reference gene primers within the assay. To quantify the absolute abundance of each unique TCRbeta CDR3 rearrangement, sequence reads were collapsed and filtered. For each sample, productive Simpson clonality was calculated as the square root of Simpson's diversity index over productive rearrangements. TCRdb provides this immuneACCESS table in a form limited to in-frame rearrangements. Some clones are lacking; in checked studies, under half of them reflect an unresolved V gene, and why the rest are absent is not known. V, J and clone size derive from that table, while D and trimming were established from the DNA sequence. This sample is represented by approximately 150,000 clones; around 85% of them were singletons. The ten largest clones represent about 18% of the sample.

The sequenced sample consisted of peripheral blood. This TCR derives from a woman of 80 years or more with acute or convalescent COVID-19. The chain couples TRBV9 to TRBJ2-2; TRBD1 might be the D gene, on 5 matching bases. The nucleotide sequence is TGTGCCAGCAGCCTAACGGACATCAACACCGGGGAGCTGTTTTTT. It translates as CASSLTDINTGELFF.